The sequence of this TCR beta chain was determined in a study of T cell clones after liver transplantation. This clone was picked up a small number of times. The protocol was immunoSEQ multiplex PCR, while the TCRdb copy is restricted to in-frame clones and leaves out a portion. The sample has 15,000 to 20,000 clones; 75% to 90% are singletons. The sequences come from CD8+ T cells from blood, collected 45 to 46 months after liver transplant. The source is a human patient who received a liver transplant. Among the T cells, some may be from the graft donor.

CDR3 DNA: TGTGCCAGCAGTGATTTGACACTTGGCTACACCTTC. Its protein is CASSDLTLGYTF. J is TRBJ1-2 and V is TRBV2; D ambiguous. The V gene lost 3 bases and the J gene lost 7 bases, with 9 bases spanning the gap. Germline V CDR1 and CDR2: SNHLY, FYNNEI. The CDR3 is 12 residues long. The full variable domain, rest sourced from reference TRBV2 and TRBJ1-2, is EPEVTQTPSHQVTQMGQEVILRCVPISNHLYFYWYRQILGQKVEFLVSFYNNEISEKSEIFDDQFSVERPDGSNFTLKIRSTKLEDSAMYFCASSDLTLGYTFGSGTRLTVV.